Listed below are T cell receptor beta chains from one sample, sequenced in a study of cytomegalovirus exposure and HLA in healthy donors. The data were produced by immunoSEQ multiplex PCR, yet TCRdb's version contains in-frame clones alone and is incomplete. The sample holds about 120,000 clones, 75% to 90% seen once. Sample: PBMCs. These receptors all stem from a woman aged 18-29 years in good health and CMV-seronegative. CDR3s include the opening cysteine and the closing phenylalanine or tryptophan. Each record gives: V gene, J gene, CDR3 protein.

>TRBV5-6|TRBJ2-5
CASRQPSGSGETQYF
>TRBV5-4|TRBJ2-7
CASSLGTLRNEQYF
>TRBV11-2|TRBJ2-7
CASSLAGRNEQYF
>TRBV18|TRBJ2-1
CASATPDEQFF
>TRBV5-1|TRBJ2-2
CASSLTGTGELFF
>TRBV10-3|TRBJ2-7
CAISEGQAGGTYEQYF
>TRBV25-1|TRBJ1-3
CASSGLPGRDGDTIYF
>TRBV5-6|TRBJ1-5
CASSPGGGGGQPQHF
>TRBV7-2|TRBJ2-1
CASSGMRGTKQFF
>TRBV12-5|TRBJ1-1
CASGLLRQGNLLSNTEAFF